These 24 T cell receptor beta chains originate from one sample sequenced in a study of cytomegalovirus exposure and HLA in healthy donors. This PCR relied on a set of 60 Vbeta primers and 13 Jbeta primers. Libraries were prepared by immunoSEQ multiplex PCR; TCRdb keeps only in-frame clonotypes and omits some of them. The table records tens of thousands of clones, 9.5% to 13% of them present only once. Sequences were obtained from PBMCs. Receptors were obtained from a man aged 55-75 years in good health and CMV-seropositive.

The CDR3 region is CASSLQGSPQPQHF. The CDR3 DNA is TGTGCCAGCAGCTTACAGGGGTCCCCTCAGCCCCAGCATTTT. The gene calls are TRBV7-9 and TRBJ1-5, with TRBD1 as a possible D gene (6 bases). CDR3 length: 14 amino acids. V lost 2 bases to trimming and J lost 6 bases, with 11 bases between them. Per germline, CDR1 SEHNR and CDR2 FQNEAQ (reference sequence).

This clone has only a few counts. The rearrangement links TRBV30 to TRBJ2-3; 9 nucleotides agree with TRBD2. Germline lookup yields CDR1 GTSNPN and CDR2 SVGIG (reference sequence). The CDR3 length is 19 residues. The ends lost 0 bases at V and 2 bases at J; junction bases unmatched: 15. The CDR3 DNA is TGTGCCTGGAGTGTAAATCGGGCTAGCGGGGCCCCTTACACAGATACGCAGTATTTT. Encoded protein: CAWSVNRASGAPYTDTQYF. Supplemented by reference TRBV30 and TRBJ2-3, the full variable domain reads SQTIHQWPATLVQPVGSPLSLECTVEGTSNPNLYWYRQAAGRGLQLLFYSVGIGQISSEVPQNLSASRPQDRQFILSSKKLLLSDSGFYLCAWSVNRASGAPYTDTQYFGPGTRLTVL.

This clone was seen only a few times. The V and J genes are TRBV28 and TRBJ2-7; TRBD2 aligns across 12 bases. The germline CDR1 and CDR2 sequences are MDHEN and SYDVKM. The V gene end was trimmed by 6 bases and the J gene end by 1 base; junction bases not matched to a gene: 1. The CDR3 runs to 14 residues. CDR3 region: CASRTSGGSYEQYV. In DNA form, the CDR3 reads TGTGCCAGCAGGACTAGCGGGGGATCCTACGAGCAGTACGTC.

In its sample, this clone was seen a few times. The chain uses TRBV9 and TRBJ2-3; perhaps TRBD2 as D (5 bases). Trimming removed 4 bases from V and 4 bases from J, with 22 bases in between. From germline, CDR1 is SGDLS and CDR2 YYNGEE. The CDR3 consists of 17 residues. The CDR3 sequence: CASSSSLSSTSPDTQYF. The CDR3 DNA is TGTGCCAGCAGCTCTAGCTTGAGCTCTACGTCCCCAGATACGCAGTATTTT.

V gene TRBV6-1 combines with J gene TRBJ1-5, with unresolved D. Germline V gene data show CDR1 as MNHNS and CDR2 as SASEGT. V lost 0 bases to trimming and J lost 4 bases, with 7 bases between them. This CDR3 spans 14 amino acids. CDR3 nucleotide sequence: TGTGCCAGCAGTGAAGCAACAGTTAATCAGCCCCAGCATTTT. It encodes CASSEATVNQPQHF.

J is TRBJ2-7 and V is TRBV5-4; TRBD1 agrees at 7 bases. The CDR3 runs to 15 residues. J was trimmed by 1 base and V by 0 bases; bases with no gene match: 4. Germline V gene data show CDR1 as SGHNT and CDR2 as YYREEE (reference sequence). The chain's CDR3 is CASSLGVTGSYEQYF. In DNA, the CDR3 is TGTGCCAGCAGCTTGGGGGTGACAGGGTCCTACGAGCAGTACTTC.

This clone came up a few times. The gene calls are TRBV5-1 and TRBJ2-4, with TRBD1 identical over 8 bases. CDR3 size: 15 residues. Germline CDR1 reads SGHRS; CDR2 reads YFSETQ. Trimming cost V 4 bases and J 1 base; bases outside gene matches: 4. This CDR3 reads CASSPGDRAKNIQYF. For the CDR3, the DNA is TGCGCCAGCAGCCCAGGGGACAGGGCCAAAAACATTCAGTACTTC.

The J gene is TRBJ2-7, the V gene TRBV5-1, with a weak D call TRBD2 (6 bases). Germline V CDR1 and CDR2: SGHRS, YFSETQ. Trimming took 0 bases from V and 0 from J, leaving 10 bases between them. The CDR3 consists of 15 residues. CDR3 nucleotide sequence: TGCGCCAGCAGCTTGGACGGGGGAAGCTCCTACGAGCAGTACGTC. Protein sequence: CASSLDGGSSYEQYV.

This sequence joins TRBV27 and TRBJ1-1; D remains ambiguous. Germline lookup yields CDR1 MNHEY and CDR2 SMNVEV (reference sequence). CDR3 length equals 14 residues. Trimming took 0 bases from V and 3 from J, leaving 8 bases between them. The CDR3 nucleotides are TGTGCCAGCAGTTTATCGAGTCACTACACTGAAGCTTTCTTT. It yields the protein CASSLSSHYTEAFF.

This chain links TRBV5-6 with TRBJ2-7, with 7 bases fitting TRBD1. This CDR3 region has 13 residues. Germline trimming cut 4 bases from V and 1 base from J; bases unmatched to any gene: 2. Germline CDR1 is SGHDT and CDR2 is YYEEEE. The CDR3 is CASSTGQSYEQYF. In DNA form, the CDR3 reads TGTGCCAGCAGCACGGGACAGTCCTACGAGCAGTACTTC.

The chain uses TRBV7-9 and TRBJ1-6; 11 positions match TRBD1. The CDR3 is 14 amino acids. The V gene end was trimmed by 6 bases and the J gene end by 9 bases; junction bases not matched to a gene: 4. The germline CDR1 and CDR2 sequences are SEHNR and FQNEAQ (reference sequence). CDR3 sequence: CASRGTGGGSPLHF. Here the CDR3 DNA reads TGTGCCAGCAGGGGGACAGGGGGGGGTTCACCCCTCCACTTT.

In its sample, this clone was seen a few times. This chain uses TRBV4-2 with TRBJ2-1; 12 bases align to TRBD2. The V gene end was trimmed by 4 bases and the J gene end by 9 bases; junction bases not matched to a gene: 7. The V gene's germline CDR1 is LGHNA and CDR2 YNFKEQ. This CDR3 comprises 15 residues. The DNA for the CDR3 is TGTGCCAGCAGCCCCAGACTAGCGGGGGATCGTGAGCAGTTCTTC. Protein: CASSPRLAGDREQFF.

In its sample, this clone was seen a few times. The chain joins TRBV5-3 to TRBJ1-2; TRBD1 agrees at 7 bases. TRBV5-3 is an ORF; its function is uncertain. The V segment lost 6 bases and the J segment 7 bases; nucleotides outside the gene matches: 12. This CDR3 has 14 residues. This chain's CDR3 is CARNRKDRIGGYTF. DNA of the CDR3: TGTGCCAGAAACCGAAAGGACAGGATCGGTGGCTACACCTTC.

The CDR3 here is CASSDRDRGEQYF. CDR3 nucleotides: TGTGCCAGCAGCGACAGGGACCGGGGGGAGCAGTACTTC. The genes are TRBV6-1 and TRBJ2-7; maybe TRBD1 (7 bases). Trimming cost V 6 bases and J 7 bases, with 16 bases left between them. From germline, CDR1 is MNHNS and CDR2 SASEGT. The CDR3 sequence is 13 residues long.

The V gene is TRBV6-5, the J gene TRBJ2-5, with a possible D match to TRBD2 (5 bases). Germline V gene data show CDR1 as MNHEY and CDR2 as SVGAGI. V was clipped by 0 bases and J by 2 bases, with 10 bases between them. The CDR3 contains 15 residues. As DNA, the CDR3 is TGTGCCAGCAGTTACTCCGGGAAAGGGCAAGAGACCCAGTACTTC. This sequence encodes CASSYSGKGQETQYF.

This chain uses TRBV28 with TRBJ2-7, with D perhaps matching TRBD1 (5 bases). Germline lookup yields CDR1 MDHEN and CDR2 SYDVKM. The CDR3 is 12 residues long. Trimming pared 1 base from V and 5 bases from J, leaving 6 bases between. The CDR3 sequence is CASSLLGDEQYF. In DNA, the CDR3 is TGTGCCAGCAGTTTATTAGGGGACGAGCAGTACTTC.

The genes are TRBV5-1 and TRBJ1-2; D gene unclear. The length of the CDR3 is 15 residues. The germline V gene encodes CDR1 SGHRS and CDR2 YFSETQ. The V and J ends lost 0 bases and 1 base respectively, with 10 bases between them. The DNA for the CDR3 is TGCGCCAGCAGCTTGGCGGGCGGGATTAACTATGGCTACACCTTC. It encodes CASSLAGGINYGYTF.

The V gene is TRBV7-9, the J gene TRBJ1-2, with D perhaps matching TRBD1 (6 bases). The CDR3 length is 13 residues. V lost 1 base to trimming and J lost 8 bases, with 11 bases between them. Germline CDR1 is SEHNR and CDR2 is FQNEAQ (reference sequence). The CDR3 region has the DNA TGTGCCAGCAGCTTAGGAGACAGGAAAGGCTACACCTTC. Translation: CASSLGDRKGYTF.

In this sample, this clone turned up a few times. The CDR3 region has the DNA TGTGCCAGTAGGTCTCGGAGCAACACTGAAGCTTTCTTT. This gives the protein CASRSRSNTEAFF. V usage is TRBV19 and J usage is TRBJ1-1; D is unclear. CDR3 length: 13 amino acids. Germline V gene data show CDR1 as LNHDA and CDR2 as SQIVND (reference sequence). The V and J ends lost 6 bases and 2 bases respectively, with 10 bases between them.

This rearrangement joins TRBV5-6 to TRBJ2-3; 9 bases are shared with TRBD1. The V segment lost 0 bases and the J segment 3 bases; nucleotides outside the gene matches: 2. Germline V lookup: CDR1 SGHDT, CDR2 YYEEEE. This CDR3 has 15 amino acids. DNA of the CDR3: TGTGCCAGCAGCTTGGCCGGACAGGGGACAGATACGCAGTATTTT. Residues: CASSLAGQGTDTQYF.

This chain uses TRBV6-6 with TRBJ1-4; D not certain. Trimming pared 6 bases from V and 13 bases from J, leaving 21 bases between. This CDR3 is 14 amino acids long. Germline values: CDR1 MNHNY, CDR2 SVGAGI (reference sequence). Here the CDR3 DNA reads TGTGCCAGCAGCATAACCTTCCCTGGAGGAAGACTGTTTTTT. This encodes CASSITFPGGRLFF.

This rearrangement joins TRBV20-1 to TRBJ1-2; 7 bases are a match to TRBD1. CDR1 DFQATT and CDR2 SNEGSKA come from the germline V gene (reference sequence). The CDR3 loop spans 11 amino acids. J gave up 8 bases and V 7 bases, and 7 bases lay outside the gene matches. CDR3 region: CSVTGFGGYTF. The CDR3 nucleotides are TGCAGTGTGACAGGGTTTGGGGGCTACACCTTC.

The rearrangement joins TRBV12-5 to TRBJ2-5; the D is unclear. This CDR3 region has 11 residues. The germline V gene encodes CDR1 LGHNT and CDR2 FRNRAP. Trimming removed 6 bases from V and 4 bases from J, with 6 bases in between. CDR3 sequence: CASGLGETQYF. The CDR3, as DNA: TGTGCTAGTGGCCTAGGAGAGACCCAGTACTTC.

The V gene is TRBV4-1, the J gene TRBJ2-1, with a tentative D call TRBD2 (6 bases). Germline assignment: CDR1 MGHRA and CDR2 YSYEKL. Trimming removed 4 bases at V and 5 bases at J, with 15 bases between. The CDR3 is made up of 15 amino acids. CDR3 region: CASSPTGTLDNEQFF. DNA for the CDR3: TGCGCCAGCAGCCCCACCGGGACTCTAGACAATGAGCAGTTCTTC.